A selection of T cell receptor beta chains follows, all from one sample in a study of cytomegalovirus exposure and HLA in healthy donors. Method: immunoSEQ multiplex PCR; TCRdb's copy keeps in-frame clones and lacks some. The sample contains 100,000 to 150,000 clones, 75% to 90% of which appear only once. The specimen was PBMCs. These receptors were obtained from a woman between 18 and 30 years old in good health and CMV-seronegative. CDR3s include the opening cysteine and the closing phenylalanine or tryptophan. The D gene is left open where the match is weak. Clone size is not always given. Where it is, it says once, few, many or a class for expanded clones.

j_gene: TRBJ1-1; d_gene: TRBD1; v_gene: TRBV6-1; abundance: NA; CDR3nt: TGTGCCAGCAGTCGCACAGGGGTAGCCACTGAAGCTTTCTTT; CDR3aa: CASSRTGVATEAFF
j_gene: TRBJ2-1; d_gene: TRBD2; v_gene: TRBV9; abundance: NA; CDR3nt: TGTGCCAGCAGCCTGGGGCCTAGCGGGAGAAATGAGCAGTTCTTC; CDR3aa: CASSLGPSGRNEQFF
j_gene: TRBJ1-1; d_gene: TRBD1; v_gene: TRBV27; abundance: NA; CDR3nt: TGTGCCAGCAGTAATACTATTACAGGGGAGGAAGCTTTCTTT; CDR3aa: CASSNTITGEEAFF
j_gene: TRBJ2-1; d_gene: TRBD2; v_gene: TRBV11-3; abundance: once; CDR3nt: TGTGCCAGCAGCTTAGATAGGTCTAGCGGGAAACAGTTCTTC; CDR3aa: CASSLDRSSGKQFF
j_gene: TRBJ1-2; d_gene: NA; v_gene: TRBV5-4; abundance: few; CDR3nt: TGTGCCAGCAGCTTGGCTACAGGGCAGGGCTATGGCTACACCTTC; CDR3aa: CASSLATGQGYGYTF
j_gene: TRBJ2-2; d_gene: NA; v_gene: TRBV4-2; abundance: few; CDR3nt: TGTGCCAGCAGCCAAGATAAGTTGGGGGGAGTTCGTGGGGAGCTGTTTTTT; CDR3aa: CASSQDKLGGVRGELFF
j_gene: TRBJ2-3; d_gene: NA; v_gene: TRBV11-3; abundance: once; CDR3nt: TGTGCCAGCAGCTTTAGGAGGTCAGATACGCAGTATTTT; CDR3aa: CASSFRRSDTQYF
j_gene: TRBJ2-2; d_gene: TRBD1; v_gene: TRBV4-1; abundance: NA; CDR3nt: TGCGCCAGCAGCCCGACCGGGACAGGGGGGATATCGAACACCGGGGAGCTGTTTTTT; CDR3aa: CASSPTGTGGISNTGELFF
j_gene: TRBJ2-3; d_gene: NA; v_gene: TRBV6-4; abundance: NA; CDR3nt: TGTGCCAGCAGTCCTTCTATTAGCTTAAGCACAGATACGCAGTATTTT; CDR3aa: CASSPSISLSTDTQYF
j_gene: TRBJ2-1; d_gene: NA; v_gene: TRBV7-9; abundance: NA; CDR3nt: TGTGCCAGCACCACTAGCCGGAGGGCCAATGAGCAGTTCTTC; CDR3aa: CASTTSRRANEQFF
j_gene: TRBJ2-6; d_gene: TRBD1; v_gene: TRBV18; abundance: NA; CDR3nt: TGTGCCAGCTCACCACGGACAGGGGAGGGTGTGGGGGCCAACGTCCTGACTTTC; CDR3aa: CASSPRTGEGVGANVLTF
j_gene: TRBJ1-5; d_gene: TRBD1; v_gene: TRBV6-6; abundance: few; CDR3nt: TGTGCCAGCAGTTACATCGGGACAGGGCGTAATCAGCCCCAGCATTTT; CDR3aa: CASSYIGTGRNQPQHF
j_gene: TRBJ2-1; d_gene: NA; v_gene: TRBV6-1; abundance: NA; CDR3nt: TGTGCCAACAGTGTAGACCGGGACAATGAGCAGTTCTTC; CDR3aa: CANSVDRDNEQFF
j_gene: TRBJ2-2; d_gene: TRBD2; v_gene: TRBV5-1; abundance: NA; CDR3nt: TGCGCCAGCCGAGAGGGACTAGCGGGATTTACAAACACCGGGGAGCTGTTTTTT; CDR3aa: CASREGLAGFTNTGELFF
j_gene: TRBJ2-1; d_gene: TRBD2; v_gene: TRBV2; abundance: NA; CDR3nt: TGTGCCAGCAGGAGGGGGACTAGCGGGAGGGCTGATGAGCAGTTCTTC; CDR3aa: CASRRGTSGRADEQFF
j_gene: TRBJ2-2; d_gene: NA; v_gene: TRBV11-2; abundance: NA; CDR3nt: TGTGCCAGCAGGCTCCTAGGTTCGGCCGGGGAGCTGTTTTTT; CDR3aa: CASRLLGSAGELFF
j_gene: TRBJ2-3; d_gene: TRBD1; v_gene: TRBV27; abundance: once; CDR3nt: TGTGCCAGCAGTACCAACCAGGGGGCTGGGGCAGATACGCAGTATTTT; CDR3aa: CASSTNQGAGADTQYF
j_gene: TRBJ1-2; d_gene: NA; v_gene: TRBV2; abundance: NA; CDR3nt: TGTGCCAGCACCGTGGGGGGATTTGATGGCTACACCTTC; CDR3aa: CASTVGGFDGYTF
j_gene: TRBJ2-7; d_gene: TRBD2; v_gene: TRBV6-5; abundance: NA; CDR3nt: TGTGCCAGCTACCCACTAGCGGGAACAGACTACGAGCAGTACTTC; CDR3aa: CASYPLAGTDYEQYF
j_gene: TRBJ2-1; d_gene: NA; v_gene: TRBV5-1; abundance: NA; CDR3nt: TGCGCCAGCAGCCCCGCAAGAGAGCGAGAGCAGTTCTTC; CDR3aa: CASSPAREREQFF
j_gene: TRBJ2-7; d_gene: TRBD2; v_gene: TRBV5-4; abundance: NA; CDR3nt: TGTGCCAGCAGCGCGCTAGCGGGAGGGCACGAGCAGTACTTC; CDR3aa: CASSALAGGHEQYF
j_gene: TRBJ2-1; d_gene: TRBD2; v_gene: TRBV27; abundance: NA; CDR3nt: TGTGCCAGCTCCCGCGAGCCAGCGGGGTACAATGAGCAGTTCTTC; CDR3aa: CASSREPAGYNEQFF
j_gene: TRBJ2-3; d_gene: NA; v_gene: TRBV2; abundance: NA; CDR3nt: TGTGCCAGCAGCCCTTCTCGCGTAACTAGCACAGATACGCAGTATTTT; CDR3aa: CASSPSRVTSTDTQYF
j_gene: TRBJ2-7; d_gene: TRBD1; v_gene: TRBV4-1; abundance: NA; CDR3nt: TGCGCCAGCAGCCTGCCGGGACAGGGGAACCACGAGCAGTACTTC; CDR3aa: CASSLPGQGNHEQYF
j_gene: TRBJ2-7; d_gene: TRBD1; v_gene: TRBV23-1; abundance: NA; CDR3nt: TGCGCCAGCAGTCAGGACAGGGGGCGCTACTTCGAGCAGTACTTC; CDR3aa: CASSQDRGRYFEQYF
j_gene: TRBJ1-1; d_gene: TRBD1; v_gene: TRBV5-1; abundance: NA; CDR3nt: TGCGCCAGCAGCTTTTCGGGACAGGGTTACCCTGAAGCTTTCTTT; CDR3aa: CASSFSGQGYPEAFF
j_gene: TRBJ2-7; d_gene: TRBD1; v_gene: TRBV19; abundance: NA; CDR3nt: TGTGCCAGTAGTATATCGGGGACAGGGGGCTCCACCTACGAGCAGTACTTC; CDR3aa: CASSISGTGGSTYEQYF